The 4 T cell receptor beta chains in this list originate from one sample, sequenced in a study of blood T cells in healthy people across ages. The second PCR ran about 6 to 12 cycles with a sample-barcoded 5' primer and J-beta primers. TCRdb analysed the 5' RACE reads with MiXCR anew, one entry per CDR3 protein. The table has 600,000 or so distinct CDR3 sequences, under 30% seen once. Sequences were obtained from blood. The receptors originated from an elderly woman in good health.

This clonotype was picked up many times. The rearrangement uses TRBV11-2 and TRBJ2-1, with D tentatively TRBD2 (6 bases). The CDR3 is 16 amino acids. The V gene's germline CDR1 is SGHAT and CDR2 FQNNGV. Trimming stripped 5 bases from V and 1 base from J, with 15 bases between. Here the CDR3 reads CASSNLAGRSYNEQFF. CDR3 bases: TGTGCCAGCAGCAACCTTGCGGGGAGGTCCTACAATGAGCAGTTCTTC. Full variable domain (outside the CDR3, taken from reference TRBV11-2 and TRBJ2-1): EAGVAQSPRYKIIEKRQSVAFWCNPISGHATLYWYQQILGQGPKLLIQFQNNGVVDDSQLPKDRFSAERLKGVDSTLKIQPAKLEDSAVYLCASSNLAGRSYNEQFFGPGTRLTVL.

The rearrangement links TRBV20-1 to TRBJ1-1; D is possibly TRBD1 (5 bases). CDR1 DFQATT and CDR2 SNEGSKA come from the germline V gene (reference sequence). V shed 5 bases and J shed 2 bases, with 12 bases lying between them. This CDR3 has 13 amino acids. In DNA, the CDR3 is TGCAGTGCTGGGGGGAGAATCAACACTGAAGCTTTCTTT. Translation gives CSAGGRINTEAFF.

This clonotype was recorded a few times. The V call is TRBV5-6, the J call TRBJ1-2, with D unresolved. The CDR3 length is 13 residues. Germline CDR1 SGHDT, CDR2 YYEEEE. V shed 2 bases and J shed 4 bases, with 9 bases lying between them. Here the CDR3 reads CASSLDPVYGYTF. CDR3 bases: TGTGCCAGCAGCTTAGACCCCGTCTATGGCTACACCTTC.

Of note for this clonotype: The CDR3 carries no conserved terminal phenylalanine or tryptophan, so it likely arises from a read error. In nucleotides, the CDR3 is TGTGCCAGCATCTTGACTAGAGGGGCCACCGGGGAGCTGTTTGTT. This translates into CASILTRGATGELFV. The chain is built from TRBV12-3 or TRBV12-4 and TRBJ2-2, with D possibly being TRBD2 (6 bases). V lost 7 bases and J 4 bases, leaving 16 bases between the germline ends. The CDR3 runs 15 residues.